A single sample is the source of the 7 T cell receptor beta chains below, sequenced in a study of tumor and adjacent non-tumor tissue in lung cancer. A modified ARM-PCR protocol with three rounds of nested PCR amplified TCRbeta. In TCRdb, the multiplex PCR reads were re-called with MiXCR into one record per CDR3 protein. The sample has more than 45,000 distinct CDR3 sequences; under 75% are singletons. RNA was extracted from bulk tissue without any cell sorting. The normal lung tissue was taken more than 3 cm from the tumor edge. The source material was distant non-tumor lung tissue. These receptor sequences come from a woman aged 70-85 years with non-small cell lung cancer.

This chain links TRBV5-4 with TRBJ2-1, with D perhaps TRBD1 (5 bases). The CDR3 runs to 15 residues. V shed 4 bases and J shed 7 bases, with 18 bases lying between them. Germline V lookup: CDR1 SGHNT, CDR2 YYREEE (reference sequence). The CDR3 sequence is CASSDWTRFNNEQFF. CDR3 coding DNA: TGTGCCAGCAGCGACTGGACACGGTTTAATAATGAGCAGTTCTTC.

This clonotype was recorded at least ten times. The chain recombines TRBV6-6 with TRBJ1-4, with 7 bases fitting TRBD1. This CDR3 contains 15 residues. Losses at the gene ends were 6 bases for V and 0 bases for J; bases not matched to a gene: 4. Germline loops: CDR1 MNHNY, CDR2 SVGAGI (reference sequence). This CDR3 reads CASRRDRPTNEKLFF. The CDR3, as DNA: TGTGCCAGCAGACGGGACAGACCAACTAATGAAAAACTGTTTTTT.

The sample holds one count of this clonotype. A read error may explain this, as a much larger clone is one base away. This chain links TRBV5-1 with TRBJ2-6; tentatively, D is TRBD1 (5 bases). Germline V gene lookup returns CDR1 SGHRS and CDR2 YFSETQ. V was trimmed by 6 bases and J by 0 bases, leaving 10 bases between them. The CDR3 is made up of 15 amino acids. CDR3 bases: TGCGCCAGCAACTTCGACAGCTCTGGGGCCAACGTCCTGACTTTC. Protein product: CASNFDSSGANVLTF.

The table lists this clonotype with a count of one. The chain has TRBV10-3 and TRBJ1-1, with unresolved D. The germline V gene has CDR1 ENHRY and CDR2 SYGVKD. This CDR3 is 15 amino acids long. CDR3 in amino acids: CDVSESTDLGTEAFF. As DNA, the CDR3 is TGTGACGTCAGTGAATCGACGGATTTAGGTACTGAAGCTTTCTTT.

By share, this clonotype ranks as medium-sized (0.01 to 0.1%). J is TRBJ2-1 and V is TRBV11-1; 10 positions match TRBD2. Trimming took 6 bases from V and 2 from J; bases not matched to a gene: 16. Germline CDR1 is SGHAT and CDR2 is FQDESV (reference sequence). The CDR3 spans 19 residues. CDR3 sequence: CASSLGGASGRSAYNEQFF. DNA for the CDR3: TGTGCCAGCAGTTTGGGAGGAGCTAGCGGGAGATCCGCCTACAATGAGCAGTTCTTC.

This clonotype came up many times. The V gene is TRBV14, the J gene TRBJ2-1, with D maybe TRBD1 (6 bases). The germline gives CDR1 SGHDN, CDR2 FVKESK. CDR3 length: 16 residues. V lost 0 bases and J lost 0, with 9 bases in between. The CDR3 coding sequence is TGTGCCAGCAGCCAAGAGAGGGGGAGCTCCTACAATGAGCAGTTCTTC. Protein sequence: CASSQERGSSYNEQFF.

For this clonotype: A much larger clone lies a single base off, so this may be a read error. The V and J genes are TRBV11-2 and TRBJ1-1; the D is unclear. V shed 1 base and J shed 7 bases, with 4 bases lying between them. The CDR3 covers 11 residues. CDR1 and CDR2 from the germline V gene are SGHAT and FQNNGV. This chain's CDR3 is CASSLGGEAFF. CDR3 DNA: TGTGCCAGCAGCTTAGGGGGTGAAGCTTTCTTT.